The TCR beta chain under discussion was sequenced for a study of patients and donors after allogeneic stem cell transplantation (dated by TCRdb to about 2020). Library preparation employed RT-PCR. TCRdb names NextSeq 550 as the instrument used. TCRdb trimmed the raw reads at Q25, called clones with MiXCR and kept productive beta chains. Rows with a matching CDR3 protein are joined into one entry that keeps the most common DNA and genes. The sample includes about a million distinct CDR3 sequences, with 15% to 20% observed a single time. Of the sample, 6% falls within the top ten clones. The germline V gene provides CDR1 SGHVS and CDR2 FQNEAQ. Including the terminal cysteine and phenylalanine, the CDR3 comprises 14 residues. The read is trimmed to its CDR3 DNA, 42 bases read in frame from base 1. V is clipped by 2 bases and J by 4 bases, and the sequence between their germline boundaries is 12 bases long.

This clonotype showed up just a few times. Its antigen has not been determined. No base quality information exists; no much larger clone differs at one position. The sample comprised blood, either unsorted or a sorted T cell fraction (not recorded which). This TCR was recovered from a human donor who was either an allogeneic HSCT recipient or a stem cell or donor lymphocyte infusion donor (not recorded which). It is not recorded whose cells these are; they may come from a transplant donor. Here the chain combines TRBV7-8 and TRBJ2-7; no D gene is confidently identified. The CDR3 reads CASSLLSYQYEQYF. The sequenced DNA: TGTGCCAGCAGCTTACTGTCCTACCAATACGAGCAGTACTTC.